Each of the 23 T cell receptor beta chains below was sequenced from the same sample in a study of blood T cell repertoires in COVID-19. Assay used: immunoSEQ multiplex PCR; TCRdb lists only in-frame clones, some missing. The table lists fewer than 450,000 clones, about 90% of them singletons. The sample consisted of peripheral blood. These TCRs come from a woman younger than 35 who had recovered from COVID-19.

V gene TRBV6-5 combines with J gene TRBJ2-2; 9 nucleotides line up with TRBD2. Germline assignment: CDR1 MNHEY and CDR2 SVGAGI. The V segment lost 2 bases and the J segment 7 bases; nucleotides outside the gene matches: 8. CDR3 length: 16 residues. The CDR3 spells CASSYLPGLAGGELFF. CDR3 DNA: TGTGCCAGCAGTTACCTCCCGGGACTAGCCGGCGGGGAGCTGTTTTTT.

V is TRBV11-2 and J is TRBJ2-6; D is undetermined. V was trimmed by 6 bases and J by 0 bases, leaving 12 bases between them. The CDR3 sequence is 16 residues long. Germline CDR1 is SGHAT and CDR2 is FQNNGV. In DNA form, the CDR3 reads TGTGCCAGCAGTATTAGCAAAACCTCTGGGGCCAACGTCCTGACTTTC. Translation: CASSISKTSGANVLTF. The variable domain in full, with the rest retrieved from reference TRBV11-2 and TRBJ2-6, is EAGVAQSPRYKIIEKRQSVAFWCNPISGHATLYWYQQILGQGPKLLIQFQNNGVVDDSQLPKDRFSAERLKGVDSTLKIQPAKLEDSAVYLCASSISKTSGANVLTFGAGSRLTVL.

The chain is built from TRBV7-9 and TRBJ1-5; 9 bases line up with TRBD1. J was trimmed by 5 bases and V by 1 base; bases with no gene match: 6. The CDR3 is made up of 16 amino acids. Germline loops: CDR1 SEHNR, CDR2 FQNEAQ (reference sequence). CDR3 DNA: TGTGCCAGCAGCTTAGATCTGGGACAGGGATATCAGCCCCAGCATTTT. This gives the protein CASSLDLGQGYQPQHF.

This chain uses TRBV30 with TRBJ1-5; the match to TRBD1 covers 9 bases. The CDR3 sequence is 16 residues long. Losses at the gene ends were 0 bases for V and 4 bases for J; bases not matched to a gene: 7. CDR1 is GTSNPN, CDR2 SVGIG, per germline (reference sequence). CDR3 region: CAWSVGATGGNQPQHF. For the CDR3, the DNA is TGTGCCTGGAGTGTAGGAGCGACAGGGGGAAATCAGCCCCAGCATTTT.

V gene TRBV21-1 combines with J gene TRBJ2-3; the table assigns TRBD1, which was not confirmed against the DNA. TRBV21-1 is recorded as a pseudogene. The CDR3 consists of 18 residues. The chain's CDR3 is CASSNFAKGGEGTDTQYF. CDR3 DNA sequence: TGTGCCAGCAGCAATTTCGCGAAAGGGGGCGAGGGCACAGATACGCAGTATTTT.

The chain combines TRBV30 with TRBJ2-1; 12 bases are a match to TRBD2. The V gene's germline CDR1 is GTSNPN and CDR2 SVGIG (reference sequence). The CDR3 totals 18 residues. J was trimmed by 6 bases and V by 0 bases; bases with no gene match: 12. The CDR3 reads CAWSVQILAGGQSNEQFF. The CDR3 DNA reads TGTGCCTGGAGTGTTCAAATCCTAGCGGGAGGGCAGAGCAATGAGCAGTTCTTC.

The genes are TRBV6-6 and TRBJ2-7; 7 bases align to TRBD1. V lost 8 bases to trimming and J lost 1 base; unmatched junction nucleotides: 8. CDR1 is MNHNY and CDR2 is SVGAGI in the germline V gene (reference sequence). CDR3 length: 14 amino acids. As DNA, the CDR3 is TGTGCCAGCGCAACTTCGGGACAGTCCTACGAGCAGTACGTC. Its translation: CASATSGQSYEQYV.

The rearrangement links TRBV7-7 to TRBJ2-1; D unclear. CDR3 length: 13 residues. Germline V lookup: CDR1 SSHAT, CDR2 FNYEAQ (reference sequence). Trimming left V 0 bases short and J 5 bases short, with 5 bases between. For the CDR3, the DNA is TGTGCCAGCAGCTTAGCCTACCACAATGAGCAGTTCTTC. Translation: CASSLAYHNEQFF.

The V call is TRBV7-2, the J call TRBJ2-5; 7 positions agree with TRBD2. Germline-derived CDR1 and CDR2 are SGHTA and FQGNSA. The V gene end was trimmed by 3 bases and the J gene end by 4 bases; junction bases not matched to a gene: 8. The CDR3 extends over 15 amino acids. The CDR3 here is CASSLGGTSVETQYF. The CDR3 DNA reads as TGTGCCAGCAGCTTGGGGGGAACTAGCGTAGAGACCCAGTACTTC.

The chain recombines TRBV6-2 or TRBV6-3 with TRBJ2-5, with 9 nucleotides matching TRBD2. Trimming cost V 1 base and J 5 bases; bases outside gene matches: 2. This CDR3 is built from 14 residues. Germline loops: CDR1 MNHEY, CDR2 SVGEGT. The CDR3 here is CASSYWSGRETQYF. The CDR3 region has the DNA TGTGCCAGCAGTTACTGGAGCGGGAGGGAGACCCAGTACTTC.

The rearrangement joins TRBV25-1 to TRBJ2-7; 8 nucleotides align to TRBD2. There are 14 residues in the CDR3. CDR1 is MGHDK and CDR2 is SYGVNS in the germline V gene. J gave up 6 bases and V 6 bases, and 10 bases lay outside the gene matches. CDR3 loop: CASRLRSGRREQYV. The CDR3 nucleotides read TGTGCCAGCAGGTTAAGGAGCGGGAGACGCGAGCAGTACGTC.

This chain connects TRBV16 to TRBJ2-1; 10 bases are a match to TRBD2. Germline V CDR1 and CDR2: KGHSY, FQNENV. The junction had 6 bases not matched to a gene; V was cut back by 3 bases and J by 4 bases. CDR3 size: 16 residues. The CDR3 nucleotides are TGTGCCAGCAGCCACGGACTAGCGGAACTATACAATGAGCAGTTCTTC. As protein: CASSHGLAELYNEQFF.

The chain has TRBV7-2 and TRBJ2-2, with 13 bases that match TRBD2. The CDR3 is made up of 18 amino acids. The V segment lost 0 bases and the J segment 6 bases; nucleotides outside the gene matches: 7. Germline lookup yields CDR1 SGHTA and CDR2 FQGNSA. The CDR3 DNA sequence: TGTGCCAGCAGCTTAGCCGGACTAGCGGGAGCTAATTCCGGGGAGCTGTTTTTT. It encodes CASSLAGLAGANSGELFF. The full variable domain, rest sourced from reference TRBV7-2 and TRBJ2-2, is GAGVSQSPSNKVTEKGKDVELRCDPISGHTALYWYRQSLGQGLEFLIYFQGNSAPDKSGLPSDRFSAERTGGSVSTLTIQRTQQEDSAVYLCASSLAGLAGANSGELFFGEGSRLTVL.

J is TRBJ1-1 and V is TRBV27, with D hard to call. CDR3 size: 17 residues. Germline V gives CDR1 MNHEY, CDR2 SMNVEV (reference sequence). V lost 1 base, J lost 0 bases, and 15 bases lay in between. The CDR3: CASSLWEWPSMNTEAFF. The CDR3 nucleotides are TGTGCCAGCAGTTTATGGGAGTGGCCCAGTATGAACACTGAAGCTTTCTTT.

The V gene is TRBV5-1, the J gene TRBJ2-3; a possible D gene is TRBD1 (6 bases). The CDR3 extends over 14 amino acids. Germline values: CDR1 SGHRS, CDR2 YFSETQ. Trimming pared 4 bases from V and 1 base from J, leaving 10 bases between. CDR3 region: CASSRRQGTDTQYF. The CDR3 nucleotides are TGCGCCAGCAGCAGGAGACAGGGCACAGATACGCAGTATTTT.

In DNA form, the CDR3 reads TGTGCCAGCAGCGTTGGGGGAGACAGGGGGCAGTTCTTC. Residues: CASSVGGDRGQFF. The chain employs TRBV3-1 (or the pseudogene TRBV3-2) and TRBJ2-1, with 8 bases identical to TRBD1. CDR3 size: 13 residues. CDR1 LGHDT and CDR2 YNNKEL come from the germline V gene (reference sequence). The V and J ends lost 5 bases and 12 bases, in that order; junction bases with no gene match: 9.

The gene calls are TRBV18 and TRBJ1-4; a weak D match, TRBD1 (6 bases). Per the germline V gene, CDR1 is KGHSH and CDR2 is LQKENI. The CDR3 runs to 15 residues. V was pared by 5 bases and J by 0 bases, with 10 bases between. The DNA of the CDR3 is TGTGCCAGCTCATTGACAGGATCAACTAATGAAAAACTGTTTTTT. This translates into CASSLTGSTNEKLFF.

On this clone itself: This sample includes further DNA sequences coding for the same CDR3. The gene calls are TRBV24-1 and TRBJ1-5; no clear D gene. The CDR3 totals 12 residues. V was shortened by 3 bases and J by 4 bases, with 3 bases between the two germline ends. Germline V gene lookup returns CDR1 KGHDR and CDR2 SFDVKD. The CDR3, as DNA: TGTGCCACCAGTGATCCAAATCAGCCCCAGCATTTT. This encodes CATSDPNQPQHF.

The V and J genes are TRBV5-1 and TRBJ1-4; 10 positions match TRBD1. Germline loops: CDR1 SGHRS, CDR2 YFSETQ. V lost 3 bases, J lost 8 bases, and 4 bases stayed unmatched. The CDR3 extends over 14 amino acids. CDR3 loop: CASSWGQGYEKLFF. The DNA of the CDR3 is TGCGCCAGCAGCTGGGGACAGGGGTACGAAAAACTGTTTTTT.

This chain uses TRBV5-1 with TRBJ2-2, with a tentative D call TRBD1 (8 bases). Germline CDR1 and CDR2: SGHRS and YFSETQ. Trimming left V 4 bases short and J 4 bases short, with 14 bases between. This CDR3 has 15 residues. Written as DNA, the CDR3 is TGCGCCAGCAGCAGACAGGGGAGGGGCACCGGGGAGCTGTTTTTT. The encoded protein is CASSRQGRGTGELFF.

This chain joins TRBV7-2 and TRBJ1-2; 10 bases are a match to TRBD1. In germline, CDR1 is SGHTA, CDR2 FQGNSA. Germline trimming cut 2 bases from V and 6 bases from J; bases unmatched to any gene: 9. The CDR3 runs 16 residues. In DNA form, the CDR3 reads TGTGCCAGCAGCTTATTTCAGCGGGACAGGGGAAATGGCTACACCTTC. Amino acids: CASSLFQRDRGNGYTF.

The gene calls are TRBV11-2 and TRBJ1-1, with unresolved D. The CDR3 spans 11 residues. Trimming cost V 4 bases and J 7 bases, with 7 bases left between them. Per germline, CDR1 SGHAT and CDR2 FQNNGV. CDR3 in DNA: TGTGCCAGCAGCTCCGCCGGTGAAGCTTTCTTT. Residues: CASSSAGEAFF.

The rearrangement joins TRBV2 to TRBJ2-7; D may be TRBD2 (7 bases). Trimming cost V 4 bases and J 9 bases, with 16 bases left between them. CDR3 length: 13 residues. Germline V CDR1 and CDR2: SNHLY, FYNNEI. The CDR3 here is CASSAIEGGGQYV. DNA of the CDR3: TGTGCCAGCAGTGCCATAGAGGGAGGGGGGCAGTACGTC.